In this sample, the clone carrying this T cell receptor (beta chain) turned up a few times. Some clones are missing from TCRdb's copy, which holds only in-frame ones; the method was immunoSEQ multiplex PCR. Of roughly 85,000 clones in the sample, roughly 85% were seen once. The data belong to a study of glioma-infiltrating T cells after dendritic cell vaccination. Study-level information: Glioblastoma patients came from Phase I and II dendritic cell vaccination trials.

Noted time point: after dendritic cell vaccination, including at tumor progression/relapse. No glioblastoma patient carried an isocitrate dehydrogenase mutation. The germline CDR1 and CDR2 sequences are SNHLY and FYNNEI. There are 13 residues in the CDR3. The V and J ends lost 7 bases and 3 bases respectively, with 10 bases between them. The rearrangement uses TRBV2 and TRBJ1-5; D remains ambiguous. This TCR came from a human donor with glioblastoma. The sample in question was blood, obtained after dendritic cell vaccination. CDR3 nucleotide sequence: TGTGCCAGCATTGCCGACACCAATCAGCCCCAGCATTTT. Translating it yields CASIADTNQPQHF.